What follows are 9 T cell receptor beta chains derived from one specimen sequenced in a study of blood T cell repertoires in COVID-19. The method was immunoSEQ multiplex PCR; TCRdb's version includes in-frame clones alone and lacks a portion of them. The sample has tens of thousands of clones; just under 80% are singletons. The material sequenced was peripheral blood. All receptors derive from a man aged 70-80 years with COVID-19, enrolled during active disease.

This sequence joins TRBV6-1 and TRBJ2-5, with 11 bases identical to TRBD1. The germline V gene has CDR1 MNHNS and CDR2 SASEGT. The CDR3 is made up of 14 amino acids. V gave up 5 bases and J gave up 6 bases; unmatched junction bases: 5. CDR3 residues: CASSYRTGGKTQYF. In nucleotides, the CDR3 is TGTGCCAGCAGTTATCGGACAGGGGGCAAGACCCAGTACTTC.

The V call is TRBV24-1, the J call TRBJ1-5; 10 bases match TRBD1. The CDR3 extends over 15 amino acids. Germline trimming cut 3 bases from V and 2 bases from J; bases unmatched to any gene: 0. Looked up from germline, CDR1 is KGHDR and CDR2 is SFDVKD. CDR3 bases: TGTGCCACCAGTGATGGACAGGGGGGCAATCAGCCCCAGCATTTT. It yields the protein CATSDGQGGNQPQHF.

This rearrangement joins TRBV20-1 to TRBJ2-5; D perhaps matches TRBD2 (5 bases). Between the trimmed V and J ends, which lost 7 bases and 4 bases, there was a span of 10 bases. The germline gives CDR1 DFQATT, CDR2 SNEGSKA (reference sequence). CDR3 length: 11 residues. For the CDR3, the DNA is TGCAGTGGGGGAGTGGGAGAGACCCAGTACTTC. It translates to CSGGVGETQYF.

CDR3 residues: CASTRKNREGNSPLHF. For the CDR3, the DNA is TGTGCCAGCACCCGGAAAAACAGGGAAGGTAATTCACCCCTCCACTTT. J is TRBJ1-6 and V is TRBV21-1; the table names TRBD1, a call not compared with the DNA. TRBV21-1 is classified as a pseudogene. The length of the CDR3 is 16 residues.

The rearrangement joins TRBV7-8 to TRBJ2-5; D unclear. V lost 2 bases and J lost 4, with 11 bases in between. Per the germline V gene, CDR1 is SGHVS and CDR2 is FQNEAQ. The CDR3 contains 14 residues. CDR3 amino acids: CASSLRAQRETQYF. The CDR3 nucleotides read TGTGCCAGCAGCTTACGAGCCCAGCGAGAGACCCAGTACTTC.

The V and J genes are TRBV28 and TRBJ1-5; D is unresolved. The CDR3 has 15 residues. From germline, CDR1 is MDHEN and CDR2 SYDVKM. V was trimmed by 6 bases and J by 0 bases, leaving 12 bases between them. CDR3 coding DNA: TGTGCCAGCAGCCTAGTTGAATATAGCAATCAGCCCCAGCATTTT. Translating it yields CASSLVEYSNQPQHF.

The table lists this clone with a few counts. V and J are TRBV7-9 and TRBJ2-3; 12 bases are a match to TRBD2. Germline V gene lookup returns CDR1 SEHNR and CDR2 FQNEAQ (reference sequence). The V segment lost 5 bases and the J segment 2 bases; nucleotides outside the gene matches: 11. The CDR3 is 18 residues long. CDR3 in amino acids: CASSHLTSGGGITDTQYF. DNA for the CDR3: TGTGCCAGCAGCCACCTGACTAGCGGGGGAGGTATCACAGATACGCAGTATTTT.

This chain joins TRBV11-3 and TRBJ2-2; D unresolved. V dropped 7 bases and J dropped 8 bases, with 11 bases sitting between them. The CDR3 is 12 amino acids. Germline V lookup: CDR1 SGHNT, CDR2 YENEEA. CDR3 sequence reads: CASNYAGGELFF. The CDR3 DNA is TGTGCCAGCAACTACGCTGGGGGGGAGCTGTTTTTT. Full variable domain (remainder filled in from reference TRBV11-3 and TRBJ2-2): EAGVVQSPRYKIIEKKQPVAFWCNPISGHNTLYWYLQNLGQGPELLIRYENEEAVDDSQLPKDRFSAERLKGVDSTLKIQPAELGDSAVYLCASNYAGGELFFGEGSRLTVL.

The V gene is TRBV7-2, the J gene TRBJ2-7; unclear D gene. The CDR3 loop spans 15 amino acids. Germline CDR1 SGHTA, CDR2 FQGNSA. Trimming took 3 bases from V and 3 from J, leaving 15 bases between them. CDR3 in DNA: TGTGCCAGCAGCTTCGGAGCTCTCCCGGTCTACGAGCAGTACTTC. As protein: CASSFGALPVYEQYF.